Listed below are T cell receptor beta chains from one sample, sequenced in a study of response to subunit inactivated influenza vaccine. MiXCR, run by TCRdb on the RT-PCR reads, gives a single entry per CDR3 protein. Of about 700,000 distinct CDR3 sequences in the sample, around a sixth are singletons; the top ten hold 9.5% to 13%. This material consisted of PBMCs from blood, taken roughly 13 days after vaccination. The source of these receptors is a man aged 50 to 59 who received an inactivated influenza vaccine. Each CDR3 is given with its conserved first and last residue. D genes are given only for firm matches. Part of the rows lack a size; the others show once, few, many or a class for expanded clones.

J	V	D	size	DNA	CDR3
TRBJ1-6	TRBV6-2/TRBV6-3	TRBD1	NA	TGTGCCAGCAGCTTACCGGGACAGGGGGCTTCACCCCTCCACTTT	CASSLPGQGASPLHF
TRBJ1-2	TRBV7-9	NA	NA	TGTGCCAGCAGCTTAGAGGCCAGACGGGCCTTGGGCTACACCTTC	CASSLEARRALGYTF
TRBJ2-7	TRBV14	NA	many	TGTGCCAGCAGCCGGAGGACATCCTCCTACGAGCAGTACTTC	CASSRRTSSYEQYF
TRBJ1-2	TRBV7-9	NA	few	TGTGCCAGCAGCTTGACTTCGGGTGACACCTTC	CASSLTSGDTF
TRBJ2-2	TRBV25-1	NA	NA	TGTGCCAGCAGTGAATCAGGGAGCGGGGAGCTGTTTTTT	CASSESGSGELFF
TRBJ2-7	TRBV29-1	NA	few	TGCAGCGCTAGCGCCCGGACAGGCATCTACGAGCAGTACTTC	CSASARTGIYEQYF
TRBJ2-5	TRBV20-1	TRBD1	NA	TGCAGTGCCCGGACAGGGCCTGAGACCCAGTACTTC	CSARTGPETQYF
TRBJ2-3	TRBV20-1	NA	NA	TGCAGTGCTAGACGTGGGGCCCGCACAGATACGCAGTATTTT	CSARRGARTDTQYF
TRBJ2-1	TRBV20-1	TRBD2	NA	TGCAGTGCTAGGGGGACTACACACAATGAGCAGTTCTTC	CSARGTTHNEQFF
TRBJ2-7	TRBV3-1	NA	NA	TGTGCCAGCAGCCCAACCGGGACGACCTACGAGCAGTACTTC	CASSPTGTTYEQYF
TRBJ2-3	TRBV20-1	TRBD2	NA	TGCAGTGCTAGTGTGGCTAGCGGGGGGGCTAGCACAGATACGCAGTATTTT	CSASVASGGASTDTQYF
TRBJ2-1	TRBV5-1	NA	NA	TGCGCCAGCAGCTCCGGACCCTGGAGCTCCTACAATGAGCAGTTCTTC	CASSSGPWSSYNEQFF
TRBJ2-2	TRBV29-1	NA	NA	TGCAGCGCCCTAAGGGCTATGAACACCGGGGAGCTGTTTTTT	CSALRAMNTGELFF
TRBJ1-2	TRBV12-3/TRBV12-4	TRBD1	many	TGTGCCAGCAGCCTGGGACAGGGGGTCAATGGCTACACCTTC	CASSLGQGVNGYTF
TRBJ2-7	TRBV29-1	TRBD1	NA	TGCAGCGTCACCGGGACAGGGGGCGACGAGCAGTACTTC	CSVTGTGGDEQYF
TRBJ2-7	TRBV20-1	TRBD1	few	TGCAGTGCTAGAGTGCCAGGGGGCTTTTACGAGCAGTACTTC	CSARVPGGFYEQYF
TRBJ2-1	TRBV18	NA	NA	TGTGCCAGCTCATCCATCCCATCCCGGGCAGACAATGAGCAGTTCTTC	CASSSIPSRADNEQFF
TRBJ1-1	TRBV12-3/TRBV12-4	NA	many	TGTGCCAGCAGATATAACATAATCAGGGGCCAGAACACTGAAGCTTTCTTT	CASRYNIIRGQNTEAFF
TRBJ2-1	TRBV29-1	TRBD2	NA	TGCAGCGTTGAAAGCGCTAGCGGGAGGCAGTTCTTC	CSVESASGRQFF
TRBJ1-3	TRBV4-2	NA	few	TGTGCCAGCAGCCAAGAGCGGGGAGCTTCTGGAAACACCATATATTTT	CASSQERGASGNTIYF
TRBJ1-6	TRBV5-6	NA	few	TGTGCCAGCAGCCCCGGGTACTCCTATAATTCACCCCTCCACTTT	CASSPGYSYNSPLHF
TRBJ2-5	TRBV24-1	NA	few	TGTGCCACCAGTGATTCGGGACGGCTATCGACCCAGTACTTC	CATSDSGRLSTQYF
TRBJ2-1	TRBV3-1	TRBD1	few	TGTGCCAGCAGCCCGACAGGGCGCGGTGAGCAGTTCTTC	CASSPTGRGEQFF
TRBJ1-3	TRBV25-1	NA	few	TGTGCCAGCACTCACGGCCGGGGAAACACCATATATTTT	CASTHGRGNTIYF
TRBJ2-1	TRBV7-3	NA	NA	TGTGCCAGCAGCAAAGGGACGGTGACCTACAATGAGCAGTTCTTC	CASSKGTVTYNEQFF
TRBJ1-2	TRBV5-6	TRBD1	few	TGTGCCAGCAGCTTGGACCCACAGGGGAGCTATGGCTACACCTTC	CASSLDPQGSYGYTF
TRBJ2-7	TRBV5-1	TRBD1	NA	TGCGCCAGCGCGACAGGGTCAACCTACGAGCAGTACTTC	CASATGSTYEQYF
TRBJ2-3	TRBV11-2	TRBD2	NA	TGTGCCAGCAGCTTAGTTCCTAGCGGGAGCGCCCCAGATACGCAGTATTTT	CASSLVPSGSAPDTQYF
TRBJ1-6	TRBV9	NA	NA	TGTGCCAGCAGCCCCAGGACTCCGGGATCATCACCCCTCCACTTT	CASSPRTPGSSPLHF
TRBJ2-1	TRBV19	TRBD2	many	TGTGCCAGCCGGACTAGCGGGAGAGCCAACAATGAGCAGTTCTTC	CASRTSGRANNEQFF
TRBJ2-3	TRBV4-3	NA	few	TGCGCCAGCAGCCAAGGGTCCCGCGGCTCTAGCACAGATACGCAGTATTTT	CASSQGSRGSSTDTQYF
TRBJ2-4	TRBV7-2	NA	NA	TGTGCCAGCAGCTTAGTAGAAAGAAGAAACATTCAGTACTTC	CASSLVERRNIQYF
TRBJ1-1	TRBV28	TRBD1	NA	TGTGCCAGCAGGAGTCCGGGACAGGGGTATCTGAACACTGAAGCTTTCTTT	CASRSPGQGYLNTEAFF
TRBJ2-7	TRBV6-1	TRBD2	NA	TGTGCCAGCAGTGAACCCAGCGGGGGTACTTGGGAGCAGTACTTC	CASSEPSGGTWEQYF
TRBJ1-2	TRBV29-1	TRBD1	few	TGCAGCGTTGCCCACGGGACAGGGGGCTATGGCTACACCTTC	CSVAHGTGGYGYTF
TRBJ1-2	TRBV28	NA	NA	TGTGCCAGCACCCTCCCGGGGTACTATGGCTACACCTTC	CASTLPGYYGYTF
TRBJ1-5	TRBV3-1	NA	once	TGTGCCAGCAGCCAAGGTGGGGGGAGCCAGCCCCAGCATTTT	CASSQGGGSQPQHF
TRBJ1-5	TRBV11-2	NA	many	TGTGCCAGCAGCTTAGTTGGGGCTGGGCCCCAGCATTTT	CASSLVGAGPQHF
TRBJ2-7	TRBV5-6	TRBD1	few	TGTGCCAGCAGCTCGGACAGGGGGCTATTCTACGAGCAGTACTTC	CASSSDRGLFYEQYF
TRBJ2-4	TRBV20-1	TRBD2	NA	TGCAGTGCTAGCGCCACCCCGCTAGCGGGGCTACTAGCCAAAAACATTCAGTACTTC	CSASATPLAGLLAKNIQYF
TRBJ1-5	TRBV5-1	TRBD1	NA	TGCGCCAGCAGCCCAAGACCGGGACAGACCAATCAGCCCCAGCATTTT	CASSPRPGQTNQPQHF
TRBJ2-1	TRBV11-2	NA	few	TGTGCCAGCAGCCCAGGATTAGGGCTTCCCAATGAGCAGTTCTTC	CASSPGLGLPNEQFF
TRBJ2-7	TRBV5-6	NA	few	TGTGCCAGCAGCATATACAGGGCACGCTCCTACGAGCAGTACTTC	CASSIYRARSYEQYF